The clone carrying this T cell receptor (beta chain) has only a few counts. Its antigen is unknown. Total RNA extracted from each sample amounted to at least 6 micrograms. The record originates from a study of blood T cells in healthy people across ages. Overall study: The template switching approach captured approximately one barcoded beta molecule for every two T cells. The study's findings and limits: Unknown donor CMV status possibly confounded expanded clonotype changes.

In germline, CDR1 is MNHNS, CDR2 SASEGT. This CDR3 region has 17 residues. J lost 0 bases, V lost 1 base, and 8 bases had no gene match. A sample-barcoded 5' primer and a J-beta primer mix were used in a second PCR of roughly 7 to 12 cycles. Through a template-switch adaptor with 12 random nucleotides, each cDNA molecule received a tag. TCRdb recomputed calls from the 5' RACE reads with MiXCR, one row per CDR3 protein. The table has about 970,000 distinct CDR3 sequences, 51% seen once. The specimen was blood. The V call is TRBV6-1, the J call TRBJ2-7; 8 bases fit TRBD1. The sequence came from an older woman in good health. The CDR3 DNA follows: TGTGCCAGCAGTGAAGAAAGGTTGGACAGGGTCTCCTACGAGCAGTACTTC. Translation gives CASSEERLDRVSYEQYF.